The sequence of this T cell receptor (beta chain) was determined in a study of blood T cell repertoires in COVID-19. Looking at the study overall: From T cells, B-cell-depleted T cells, or PBMCs came the material, which was cDNA or gDNA.

Profiling relied on immunoSEQ multiplex PCR, and the TCRdb table lists in-frame clones only, not all of them. The sample shows roughly 220,000 clones, 90% of them seen only once. The CDR3 extends over 16 amino acids. Germline trimming cut 6 bases from V and 4 bases from J; bases unmatched to any gene: 13. The germline V gene has CDR1 LNHDA and CDR2 SQIVND (reference sequence). Participants were placed into cohorts based on the clinical history they reported. This receptor was obtained from a man aged 30 to 45 who had been exposed to COVID-19. The chain carries TRBV19 and TRBJ2-5; 8 positions agree with TRBD2. The sequenced sample was PBMCs or T cells enriched from blood (not recorded which). The CDR3 spells CASSNGFGLAAETQYF. The CDR3 coding sequence is TGTGCCAGTAGCAACGGGTTCGGACTAGCTGCAGAGACCCAGTACTTC.